Sequencing of this TCR beta chain was carried out in a study of cytomegalovirus exposure and HLA in healthy donors. Notes on the study in general: Associated with cytomegalovirus, according to the listing, were around 160 TCR beta chains. It was reportedly the case that the classifier diagnosed cytomegalovirus status with high specificity and sensitivity. A later analysis reportedly found fewer N-insertions in an Asian-associated ancestry cluster than the approximately 700-donor mean.

The PCR made use of 60 Vbeta and 13 Jbeta primers. Sequencing was performed with immunoSEQ multiplex PCR; in TCRdb, only in-frame clones are kept and a portion is missing. The table has about 190,000 clones, around 67% seen once. Germline-derived CDR1 and CDR2 are SEHNR and FQNEAQ (reference sequence). The CDR3 runs 17 residues. In the case of this clone: The target antigen is unknown. Mismatch with germline at one junction end may stem from a read error.

The sequence came from a woman between 25 and 40 years old in good health and CMV-seropositive. This chain connects TRBV7-9 to TRBJ1-4; D may be TRBD1 (6 bases). Material for sequencing was PBMCs. The CDR3 protein is CSSSQERHTGFGGKLFF. CDR3 sequence (DNA): TGTTCCAGCAGCCAGGAACGTCATACAGGGTTTGGGGGAAAACTGTTTTTT. The variable domain in full, with the rest retrieved from reference TRBV7-9 and TRBJ1-4, is DTGVSQNPRHKITKRGQNVTFRCDPISEHNRLYWYRQTLGQGPEFLTYFQNEAQLEKSRLLSDRFSAERPKGSFSTLEIQRTEQGDSAMYLCSSSQERHTGFGGKLFFGSGTQLSVL.